The 10 T cell receptor beta chains below come from one sample, sequenced in a study of radiotherapy plus CTLA-4 blockade in lung cancer. Profiled with immunoSEQ multiplex PCR; TCRdb holds only in-frame clones, not every one. The top ten clones hold less than 5% of a sample with some 66,000 clones, about 85% of them seen once. Sequenced material: peripheral blood, taken from a patient treated with radiotherapy plus ipilimumab. The source of these receptors is a human donor with non-small cell lung cancer who had a partial response to radiotherapy plus ipilimumab.

The chain recombines TRBV6-5 with TRBJ1-1, with 8 bases lining up with TRBD1. With V trimmed by 3 bases and J by 5 bases, 8 bases remained unmatched. The germline gives CDR1 MNHEY, CDR2 SVGAGI. CDR3 size: 15 residues. The CDR3 spells CASSYNPGGETEAFF. In DNA form, the CDR3 reads TGTGCCAGCAGTTATAATCCAGGGGGCGAAACTGAAGCTTTCTTT.

The chain links TRBV10-2 to TRBJ2-2; possibly TRBD1 for D (5 bases). Germline V lookup: CDR1 WSHSY, CDR2 SAAADI. V was shortened by 8 bases and J by 0 bases, with 10 bases between the two germline ends. CDR3 size: 14 residues. CDR3 coding DNA: TGCGCCAGCTTACAGGCGACGAACACCGGGGAGCTGTTTTTT. This translates into CASLQATNTGELFF.

V usage is TRBV4-1 and J usage is TRBJ2-5, with 7 bases fitting TRBD2. With the DNA end fitting TRBJ2-7 better, the J assignment may be wrong. Germline lookup yields CDR1 MGHRA and CDR2 YSYEKL. The CDR3 has 15 amino acids. The CDR3: CASQRPLAESYEQYF. The CDR3 DNA reads TGCGCCAGCCAGCGGCCTCTAGCGGAGAGCTACGAGCAGTACTTC.

The chain uses TRBV5-1 and TRBJ2-3, with a tentative D call TRBD2 (5 bases). The CDR3 length is 16 residues. Germline lookup yields CDR1 SGHRS and CDR2 YFSETQ. Trimming left V 0 bases short and J 2 bases short, with 13 bases between. CDR3 sequence (DNA): TGCGCCAGCAGCTTGGGAGCGGACCTACTCACAGATACGCAGTATTTT. Protein product: CASSLGADLLTDTQYF. Together with reference TRBV5-1 and TRBJ2-3, the CDR3 gives the full variable domain: KAGVTQTPRYLIKTRGQQVTLSCSPISGHRSVSWYQQTPGQGLQFLFEYFSETQRNKGNFPGRFSGRQFSNSRSEMNVSTLELGDSALYLCASSLGADLLTDTQYFGPGTRLTVL.

The rearrangement uses TRBV6-5 and TRBJ2-5; 10 nucleotides line up with TRBD2. Germline loops: CDR1 MNHEY, CDR2 SVGAGI. CDR3 size: 14 residues. V was clipped by 4 bases and J by 5 bases; unmatched bases: 4. CDR3 loop: CASSSSGRGETQYF. The DNA for the CDR3 is TGTGCCAGCAGTTCAAGCGGGAGGGGGGAGACCCAGTACTTC.

The rearrangement uses TRBV18 and TRBJ2-3; 7 positions agree with TRBD2. Germline CDR1 KGHSH, CDR2 LQKENI. The CDR3 loop spans 16 amino acids. V was pared by 2 bases and J by 0 bases, with 5 bases of the junction left unmatched. As DNA, the CDR3 is TGTGCCAGCTCACCAAAACCGGGAGGCAGCACAGATACGCAGTATTTT. It yields the protein CASSPKPGGSTDTQYF. Looking up the rest from reference TRBV18 and TRBJ2-3 gives the full variable domain: NAGVMQNPRHLVRRRGQEARLRCSPMKGHSHVYWYRQLPEEGLKFMVYLQKENIIDESGMPKERFSAEFPKEGPSILRIQQVVRGDSAAYFCASSPKPGGSTDTQYFGPGTRLTVL.

J is TRBJ2-1 and V is TRBV18; unclear D gene. The CDR3 runs 15 residues. Per the germline V gene, CDR1 is KGHSH and CDR2 is LQKENI. V was cut by 5 bases and J by 0 bases, with 11 bases left in between. The CDR3 spells CASSTAADSYNEQFF. The CDR3 coding sequence is TGTGCCAGCTCAACGGCTGCGGACTCCTACAATGAGCAGTTCTTC.

CDR3 sequence: CASRESSSSYEQYF. The CDR3 DNA sequence: TGTGCCAGCCGGGAGTCGTCCTCGTCCTACGAGCAGTACTTC. V gene TRBV28 combines with J gene TRBJ2-7, with a weak D call TRBD2 (6 bases). Germline CDR1 MDHEN, CDR2 SYDVKM. This CDR3 is built from 14 residues. Trimming took off 8 bases at V and 1 base at J, with 15 bases between the two ends.

V usage is TRBV18 and J usage is TRBJ1-1; no clear D gene. V lost 4 bases, J lost 3 bases, and 9 bases lay in between. CDR1 and CDR2 from the germline V gene are KGHSH and LQKENI. The CDR3 runs 13 residues. The CDR3 DNA reads TGTGCCAGCTCACGAGGGTTGGACACTGAAGCTTTCTTT. Its protein product is CASSRGLDTEAFF.

The genes are TRBV28 and TRBJ2-7, with TRBD1 matching over 8 bases. From germline, CDR1 is MDHEN and CDR2 SYDVKM. The CDR3 is 14 residues long. Trimming at V came to 3 bases and at J to 5 bases, leaving 6 bases not matched to a gene. The CDR3 region is CASSFRTGTHEQYF. The DNA for the CDR3 is TGTGCCAGCAGTTTCCGGACAGGGACTCACGAGCAGTACTTC.